What follows are 3 T cell receptor beta chains derived from one specimen sequenced in a study of shared clonotypes between healthy human individuals. The method was immunoSEQ multiplex PCR; TCRdb's version includes in-frame clones alone and lacks a portion of them. The data contain approximately 110,000 clones, less than 80% of them seen just once; the ten biggest clones take up approximately 23%. Sequencing used memory CD8+ T cells sorted from blood. As for subset: CD45RO+ cells pooled with CCR7-negative TemRA cells. The receptor set was obtained from a woman in her twenties or thirties in good health.

The V call is TRBV7-6, the J call TRBJ2-2; 10 bases are shared with TRBD2. J gave up 7 bases and V 5 bases, and 13 bases lay outside the gene matches. CDR3 length: 17 residues. Germline values: CDR1 SGHVS, CDR2 FNYEAQ. CDR3: CASSQIPTSGTGGELFF. Here the CDR3 DNA reads TGTGCCAGCAGCCAGATCCCCACTAGCGGGACCGGCGGGGAGCTGTTTTTT.

The rearrangement links TRBV4-2 to TRBJ2-5; D ambiguous. The J call may be mistaken, given a closer DNA end match to TRBJ2-7. Germline CDR1 reads LGHNA; CDR2 reads YNFKEQ. There are 13 residues in the CDR3. The CDR3 is CASSLGNPYEQYF. The CDR3 DNA reads TGTGCCAGCAGCCTAGGGAACCCCTACGAGCAGTACTTC.

This clone was found many times. The chain is built from TRBV25-1 and TRBJ2-7, with TRBD2 matching 13 bases. CDR1 is MGHDK and CDR2 is SYGVNS in the germline V gene. This CDR3 contains 18 residues. The junction had 8 bases not matched to a gene; V was cut back by 1 base and J by 2 bases. CDR3 nucleotides: TGTGCCAGCAGTGAATCCAAGACTAGCGGGAGGAATACCTACGAGCAGTACTTC. It is translated as CASSESKTSGRNTYEQYF.